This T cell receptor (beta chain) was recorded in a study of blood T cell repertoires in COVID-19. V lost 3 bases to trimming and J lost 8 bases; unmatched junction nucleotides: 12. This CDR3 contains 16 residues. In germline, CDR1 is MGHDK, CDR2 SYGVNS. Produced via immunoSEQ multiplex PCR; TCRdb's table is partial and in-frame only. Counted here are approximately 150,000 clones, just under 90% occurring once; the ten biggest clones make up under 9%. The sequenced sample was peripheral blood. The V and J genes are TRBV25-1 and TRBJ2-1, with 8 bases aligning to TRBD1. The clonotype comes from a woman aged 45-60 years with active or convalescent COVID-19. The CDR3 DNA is TGTGCCAGCAGTGACCCCGGGACAGGTAGTTTCTATGAGCAGTTCTTC. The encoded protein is CASSDPGTGSFYEQFF.